The 28 T cell receptor beta chains given below trace back to one sample, sequenced in a study of CD8 T cells in Susac syndrome. When the RNA was reverse transcribed, random hexamers were used with an input of about 0.5 to 1 ug. TCRdb re-called the immunoSEQ multiplex PCR reads through MiXCR, storing one row per CDR3 protein. The repertoire holds tens of thousands of distinct CDR3 sequences, with over 90% as singletons. Material for sequencing was CD4+ T cells from PBMCs. These TCRs come from a human donor with Susac syndrome.

The V and J genes are TRBV20-1 and TRBJ2-4; 11 bases agree with TRBD2. The CDR3 loop spans 15 amino acids. The germline gives CDR1 DFQATT, CDR2 SNEGSKA (reference sequence). J lost 5 bases, V lost 5 bases, and 8 bases had no gene match. Here the CDR3 reads CSAGPLTSGENIQYF. The CDR3 bases are TGCAGTGCTGGACCCTTGACTAGCGGGGAAAACATTCAGTACTTC.

The V gene is TRBV20-1, the J gene TRBJ2-4; 8 nucleotides match TRBD2. Germline V lookup: CDR1 DFQATT, CDR2 SNEGSKA (reference sequence). The CDR3 totals 16 residues. V shed 1 base and J 0 bases; nucleotides not matched to a gene: 5. DNA for the CDR3: TGCAGTGCTAGAGGTCGGGAGGGGATAGCCAAAAACATTCAGTACTTC. Amino acid sequence: CSARGREGIAKNIQYF.

The V gene is TRBV9, the J gene TRBJ2-3; perhaps TRBD2 as D (5 bases). V lost 0 bases to trimming and J lost 1 base, with 12 bases between them. The CDR3 is made up of 16 amino acids. Germline V CDR1 and CDR2: SGDLS, YYNGEE. The CDR3 DNA reads as TGTGCCAGCAGCGTAGCGGGGTCCCTGGGCACAGATACGCAGTATTTT. This translates into CASSVAGSLGTDTQYF.

CDR3: CASSLGGQETQYF. CDR3 nucleotide sequence: TGTGCCAGCAGCTTGGGAGGTCAAGAGACCCAGTACTTC. This chain links TRBV11-2 with TRBJ2-5; tentative D call: TRBD2 (6 bases). CDR3 length equals 13 residues. Germline lookup yields CDR1 SGHAT and CDR2 FQNNGV. V was clipped by 3 bases and J by 2 bases, with 7 bases between them.

As DNA, the CDR3 is TGTGCCAGCAGCCAAGGGAACAGGGCTACCGGGGAGCTGTTTTTT. The encoded protein is CASSQGNRATGELFF. The rearrangement joins TRBV3-1 to TRBJ2-2, with D possibly being TRBD1 (6 bases). Germline CDR1 reads LGHDT; CDR2 reads YNNKEL (reference sequence). The CDR3 contains 15 residues. V lost 1 base to trimming and J lost 5 bases, with 11 bases between them.

V and J are TRBV24-1 and TRBJ2-5; D remains unclear. Looked up from germline, CDR1 is KGHDR and CDR2 is SFDVKD. Trimming cost V 3 bases and J 4 bases, with 11 bases left between them. This CDR3 comprises 14 residues. The CDR3 here is CATSDLRATETQYF. In nucleotides, the CDR3 is TGTGCCACCAGTGATCTCCGGGCCACAGAGACCCAGTACTTC.

This sequence joins TRBV30 and TRBJ1-3; unclear D gene. The CDR3 runs 14 residues. Germline lookup yields CDR1 GTSNPN and CDR2 SVGIG (reference sequence). V was pared by 3 bases and J by 2 bases, with 11 bases between. DNA of the CDR3: TGTGCCTGGAGCGCAACGGCGACTGGAAACACCATATATTTT. Its protein product is CAWSATATGNTIYF.

This chain uses TRBV7-3 with TRBJ2-1; 8 nucleotides align to TRBD2. The CDR3 has 16 residues. CDR1 is SGHTA, CDR2 FQGTGA, per germline. With 2 bases clipped from V and 0 bases from J, the junction kept 3 bases outside the gene matches. The CDR3 DNA sequence: TGTGCCAGCAGCTTATGGGCGGGGGGCTCCTACAATGAGCAGTTCTTC. Protein: CASSLWAGGSYNEQFF.

V gene TRBV11-2 combines with J gene TRBJ2-2, with 9 bases that match TRBD2. There are 17 residues in the CDR3. The germline CDR1 and CDR2 sequences are SGHAT and FQNNGV. V lost 5 bases and J lost 5; bases outside the gene matches: 12. CDR3 in amino acids: CASSLYRVAGETGELFF. The CDR3 bases are TGTGCCAGCAGCCTATACAGAGTAGCGGGGGAAACCGGGGAGCTGTTTTTT.

V usage is TRBV18 and J usage is TRBJ1-2; perhaps TRBD1 as D (5 bases). The V end lost 6 bases, the J end lost 4 bases, and 18 bases lay between the germline ends. Germline V CDR1 and CDR2: KGHSH, LQKENI. This CDR3 comprises 15 residues. CDR3 DNA sequence: TGTGCCAGCTCTCGGGGAGGGGACCCATTCTATGGCTACACCTTC. This codes for CASSRGGDPFYGYTF.

The chain combines TRBV7-6 with TRBJ2-3; no clear D. The germline V gene encodes CDR1 SGHVS and CDR2 FNYEAQ. The germline V and J ends were trimmed by 1 base and 6 bases, with 8 bases remaining between them. CDR3 length: 13 residues. CDR3 DNA sequence: TGTGCCAGCAGCTTAGTACAGCCCGATACGCAGTATTTT. Protein: CASSLVQPDTQYF.

The rearrangement links TRBV20-1 to TRBJ1-2; TRBD1 agrees at 9 bases. CDR1 and CDR2 from the germline V gene are DFQATT and SNEGSKA (reference sequence). V gave up 5 bases and J gave up 0 bases; unmatched junction bases: 10. The CDR3 is 16 residues long. The CDR3 sequence: CSAEREGQGPNYGYTF. The CDR3 DNA reads as TGCAGTGCTGAGCGGGAGGGACAGGGCCCTAACTATGGCTACACCTTC.

The genes are TRBV20-1 and TRBJ2-1, with 12 positions matching TRBD2. V was pared by 7 bases and J by 8 bases, with 3 bases of the junction left unmatched. Germline CDR1 reads DFQATT; CDR2 reads SNEGSKA (reference sequence). The CDR3 loop spans 12 amino acids. CDR3 residues: CSVLAGGYEQFF. CDR3 coding DNA: TGCAGTGTCCTAGCGGGGGGGTATGAGCAGTTCTTC.

This chain links TRBV30 with TRBJ2-7; possibly TRBD1 for D (6 bases). V was clipped by 3 bases and J by 2 bases, with 14 bases between them. Germline V gives CDR1 GTSNPN, CDR2 SVGIG (reference sequence). CDR3 size: 14 residues. The CDR3 DNA sequence: TGTGCCTGGAGCGAAATGGACAGTACCTACGAGCAGTACTTC. As protein: CAWSEMDSTYEQYF.

This clonotype has a handful of counts. V usage is TRBV11-1 and J usage is TRBJ2-2, with D unclear. The V end was cut by 2 bases, the J end by 1 base, with 5 bases between. CDR1 is SGHAT and CDR2 is FQDESV in the germline V gene (reference sequence). CDR3 length: 14 amino acids. CDR3 sequence (DNA): TGTGCCAGCAGCTTATTAGTGAACACCGGGGAGCTGTTTTTT. As protein: CASSLLVNTGELFF. Together with reference TRBV11-1 and TRBJ2-2, the CDR3 gives the full variable domain: EAEVAQSPRYKITEKSQAVAFWCDPISGHATLYWYRQILGQGPELLVQFQDESVVDDSQLPKDRFSAERLKGVDSTLKIQPAELGDSAMYLCASSLLVNTGELFFGEGSRLTVL.

The CDR3 DNA follows: TGCAGTGCTAGAGATCGGAGGAGAAGGGTAACCGGGGAGCTGTTTTTT. Its protein product is CSARDRRRRVTGELFF. This chain joins TRBV20-1 and TRBJ2-2, with D tentatively TRBD2 (5 bases). The length of the CDR3 is 16 residues. The germline V and J ends were trimmed by 0 bases and 5 bases, with 16 bases remaining between them. Germline assignment: CDR1 DFQATT and CDR2 SNEGSKA (reference sequence).

The V and J genes are TRBV5-4 and TRBJ2-5; D uncertain. Germline CDR1 is SGHNT and CDR2 is YYREEE (reference sequence). CDR3 size: 13 residues. With 3 bases removed from V and 5 bases from J, the gap between germline ends came to 11 bases. CDR3 region: CASSSGLGETQYF. The CDR3 region has the DNA TGTGCCAGCAGCTCCGGGCTAGGGGAGACCCAGTACTTC. Looking up the rest from reference TRBV5-4 and TRBJ2-5 gives the full variable domain: ETGVTQSPTHLIKTRGQQVTLRCSSQSGHNTVSWYQQALGQGPQFIFQYYREEENGRGNFPPRFSGLQFPNYSSELNVNALELDDSALYLCASSSGLGETQYFGPGTRLLVL.

This chain joins TRBV29-1 and TRBJ2-1; D is unresolved. The V end was cut by 5 bases, the J end by 5 bases, with 10 bases between. CDR3 length: 12 amino acids. Germline CDR1 reads SQVTM; CDR2 reads ANQGSEA. The CDR3 DNA reads TGCAGCGTTTTCCGGGCAGACAATGAGCAGTTCTTC. Its protein is CSVFRADNEQFF.

V usage is TRBV4-1 and J usage is TRBJ2-1; D is uncertain. Germline V lookup: CDR1 MGHRA, CDR2 YSYEKL. Trimming cost V 1 base and J 9 bases, with 10 bases left between them. The CDR3 is made up of 13 amino acids. DNA of the CDR3: TGCGCCAGCAGCCAAGCCGGGCGGATTGAGCAGTTCTTC. Translated, it gives CASSQAGRIEQFF.

This chain connects TRBV5-1 to TRBJ2-6; possibly TRBD1 for D (6 bases). V lost 0 bases and J 2 bases, leaving 6 bases between the germline ends. The CDR3 totals 15 residues. CDR1 and CDR2 (germline): SGHRS, YFSETQ. This CDR3 reads CASSLDRAGANVLTF. As DNA, the CDR3 is TGCGCCAGCAGCTTGGACAGGGCTGGGGCCAACGTCCTGACTTTC.

Regarding this clonotype: The junction and the germline gene differ at one end; a read error may be behind it. The genes are TRBV19 and TRBJ2-7; 9 bases agree with TRBD1. The CDR3 is 14 residues long. Germline CDR1 is LNHDA and CDR2 is SQIVND (reference sequence). The DNA for the CDR3 is TGTGCCAGTAGTCGGGACAGGGCCTCCGACGAGCAGTACTTC. This codes for CASSRDRASDEQYF.

The chain links TRBV7-2 to TRBJ1-2, with 8 bases that match TRBD1. Germline V gene lookup returns CDR1 SGHTA and CDR2 FQGNSA. The trim removed 7 bases at V and 2 bases at J, leaving 3 bases unmatched. CDR3 length: 13 residues. The CDR3 sequence: CASKGQGNYGYTF. CDR3 bases: TGTGCCAGCAAAGGACAGGGAAACTATGGCTACACCTTC.

The rearrangement links TRBV19 to TRBJ2-2; a weak D match, TRBD1 (5 bases). The CDR3 has 16 amino acids. The ends were cut back, 3 bases at V and 0 bases at J, with 11 bases in the middle. CDR1 is LNHDA and CDR2 is SQIVND in the germline V gene (reference sequence). Here the CDR3 reads CASSIKGATNTGELFF. The CDR3 bases are TGTGCCAGTAGTATCAAAGGGGCCACGAACACCGGGGAGCTGTTTTTT.

The genes are TRBV30 and TRBJ1-1; TRBD1 matches at 7 bases. This CDR3 region has 14 residues. The trim removed 2 bases at V and 4 bases at J, leaving 7 bases unmatched. CDR1 is GTSNPN, CDR2 SVGIG, per germline (reference sequence). CDR3 sequence (DNA): TGTGCCTGGAGTTTAGCAGGGGGTACCACTGAAGCTTTCTTT. Translating it yields CAWSLAGGTTEAFF.

The genes are TRBV5-1 and TRBJ2-7, with 8 positions matching TRBD1. Germline loops: CDR1 SGHRS, CDR2 YFSETQ. V trimming: 0 bases; J trimming: 5 bases; junction bases outside the gene matches: 7. CDR3 length equals 15 residues. CDR3 sequence: CASSLARGLINEQYF. The CDR3, as DNA: TGCGCCAGCAGCTTGGCCAGGGGGCTCATCAACGAGCAGTACTTC.

This chain links TRBV6-5 with TRBJ2-2; no definite D call. V was clipped by 6 bases and J by 0 bases, with 8 bases between them. The CDR3 extends over 14 amino acids. The germline V gene encodes CDR1 MNHEY and CDR2 SVGAGI. CDR3 in amino acids: CASSLLSNTGELFF. The CDR3 DNA reads TGTGCCAGCAGCCTTCTCTCGAACACCGGGGAGCTGTTTTTT.

V is TRBV30 and J is TRBJ1-2; D is undetermined. Germline CDR1 and CDR2: GTSNPN and SVGIG (reference sequence). The V gene lost 0 bases and the J gene lost 7 bases, with 12 bases spanning the gap. CDR3 length equals 13 residues. CDR3 nucleotides: TGTGCCTGGAGTGTCGGGGTTGAGGCTGGCTACACCTTC. It yields the protein CAWSVGVEAGYTF.

This clonotype was detected a few times. The chain links TRBV2 to TRBJ1-3, with D uncertain. The length of the CDR3 is 12 residues. Germline values: CDR1 SNHLY, CDR2 FYNNEI. Trimming removed 2 bases from V and 2 bases from J, with 1 base in between. CDR3 coding DNA: TGTGCCAGCAGTGAAACTGGAAACACCATATATTTT. This sequence encodes CASSETGNTIYF. The whole variable domain, filled in from reference TRBV2 and TRBJ1-3, reads EPEVTQTPSHQVTQMGQEVILRCVPISNHLYFYWYRQILGQKVEFLVSFYNNEISEKSEIFDDQFSVERPDGSNFTLKIRSTKLEDSAMYFCASSETGNTIYFGEGSWLTVV.